Presented here are 28 T cell receptor beta chains from one specimen sequenced in a study of metastatic and nonmetastatic thyroid tumors. TCRdb reassembled clones from the PCR reads with MiXCR. Of about 4,300 clones listed, approximately 35% are singletons. Patients had received no treatment of any kind before thyroid surgery. Sequenced input: tumor tissue. The source of these receptors is a male donor with papillary thyroid cancer or a benign thyroid nodule (not recorded which). Some clones in this sample may be carry-over from other donors' samples.

This clone appeared a few times. The chain combines TRBV28 with TRBJ2-2; D is tentatively TRBD1 or TRBD2 (5 bases each). The V gene lost 7 bases and the J gene lost 4 bases, with 13 bases spanning the gap. The CDR3 covers 14 residues. The V gene's germline CDR1 is MDHEN and CDR2 SYDVKM. CDR3 in DNA: TGTGCCAGCATCGGTCAGGGACGCACCGGGGAGCTGTTTTTT. Translation: CASIGQGRTGELFF.

In this sample, this clone turned up a few times. The chain recombines TRBV19 with TRBJ2-2, with D tentatively TRBD2 (6 bases). The CDR3 has 15 amino acids. V was shortened by 5 bases and J by 1 base, with 11 bases between the two germline ends. Germline assignment: CDR1 LNHDA and CDR2 SQIVND (reference sequence). CDR3 coding DNA: TGTGCCAGTAGTGTCCTTAGCGGGAACACCGGGGAGCTGTTTTTT. Translating it yields CASSVLSGNTGELFF.

This chain connects TRBV7-2 to TRBJ1-2, with D possibly being TRBD1 (5 bases). Trimming removed 1 base from V and 4 bases from J, with 13 bases in between. Germline loops: CDR1 SGHTA, CDR2 FQGNSA. The CDR3 contains 15 residues. The CDR3 DNA sequence: TGTGCCAGCAGCTTAGGGGGACCGAGGACCTATGGCTACACCTTC. Protein sequence: CASSLGGPRTYGYTF. Complete variable domain (other parts from reference TRBV7-2 and TRBJ1-2): GAGVSQSPSNKVTEKGKDVELRCDPISGHTALYWYRQSLGQGLEFLIYFQGNSAPDKSGLPSDRFSAERTGGSVSTLTIQRTQQEDSAVYLCASSLGGPRTYGYTFGSGTRLTVV.

The chain uses TRBV6-1 and TRBJ1-1; the match to TRBD1 covers 7 bases. Trimming took 7 bases from V and 1 from J; bases not matched to a gene: 6. The CDR3 runs to 14 residues. The germline gives CDR1 MNHNS, CDR2 SASEGT. This chain's CDR3 is CASISGQANTEAFF. Written as DNA, the CDR3 is TGTGCCAGCATCTCTGGACAGGCGAACACTGAAGCTTTCTTT.

The chain is built from TRBV7-2 and TRBJ2-5, with D hard to call. CDR3 length: 12 residues. The V and J ends lost 5 bases and 9 bases respectively, with 13 bases between them. Germline values: CDR1 SGHTA, CDR2 FQGNSA. For the CDR3, the DNA is TGTGCCAGCAGCACCCGACCTGGGGCCCAGTACTTC. Translated, it gives CASSTRPGAQYF.

This clone was seen only a few times. The chain carries TRBV28 and TRBJ1-4, with D perhaps TRBD1 (5 bases). This CDR3 is built from 15 residues. Germline values: CDR1 MDHEN, CDR2 SYDVKM. The V end was cut by 3 bases, the J end by 5 bases, with 13 bases between. CDR3 sequence: CASSFWSGSNEKLFF. The CDR3 bases are TGTGCCAGCAGTTTCTGGTCAGGGTCCAATGAAAAACTGTTTTTT.

The V call is TRBV20-1, the J call TRBJ2-1; D is possibly TRBD2 (5 bases). The CDR3 is 15 amino acids. Germline V lookup: CDR1 DFQATT, CDR2 SNEGSKA (reference sequence). V dropped 5 bases and J dropped 0 bases, with 14 bases sitting between them. DNA of the CDR3: TGCAGTGCTGGGAGCGGTAGGTCCTCCTACAATGAGCAGTTCTTC. It codes for CSAGSGRSSYNEQFF.

Worth noting for this clone: One end of the junction varies from germline; a read error may be responsible. The rearrangement uses TRBV14 and TRBJ1-3; a weak D match, TRBD1 (5 bases). Germline-derived CDR1 and CDR2 are SGHDN and FVKESK. The CDR3 spans 12 residues. CDR3 coding DNA: TGTGCCAGCAGCCAAGAAAGACCGGGACTCAATTTT. Protein product: CASSQERPGLNF.

The V and J genes are TRBV5-1 and TRBJ2-2; D is unclear. The CDR3 is 13 residues long. V gave up 3 bases and J gave up 1 base, with 4 bases separating them. Germline V gives CDR1 SGHRS, CDR2 YFSETQ. In DNA, the CDR3 is TGCGCCAGCAGCTCAGAGAACACCGGGGAGCTGTTTTTT. Protein product: CASSSENTGELFF.

V gene TRBV7-3 combines with J gene TRBJ2-7; 7 bases are shared with TRBD2. The CDR3 extends over 13 amino acids. Losses at the gene ends were 5 bases for V and 6 bases for J; bases not matched to a gene: 7. Germline V lookup: CDR1 SGHTA, CDR2 FQGTGA. The CDR3 DNA follows: TGTGCCAGCAGCCCAACTAGCGTGGGCGAGCAGTACTTC. Protein sequence: CASSPTSVGEQYF.

The rearrangement uses TRBV20-1 and TRBJ2-7; tentatively, D is TRBD1 (6 bases). The CDR3 covers 13 residues. Germline V gene data show CDR1 as DFQATT and CDR2 as SNEGSKA (reference sequence). V shed 8 bases and J shed 1 base, with 15 bases lying between them. In DNA form, the CDR3 reads TGCAGTCCGGAAGACAGGAATTCCTACGAGCAGTACTTC. It is translated as CSPEDRNSYEQYF.

This clone has a handful of counts. The genes are TRBV28 and TRBJ1-3; the D gene is possibly TRBD1 (6 bases). V lost 8 bases, J lost 2 bases, and 10 bases lay in between. This CDR3 has 13 amino acids. CDR1 and CDR2 from the germline V gene are MDHEN and SYDVKM. Here the CDR3 DNA reads TGTGCCAGCGAGTCAGGGGCTGGAAACACCATATATTTT. This codes for CASESGAGNTIYF. Full variable domain (missing parts from reference TRBV28 and TRBJ1-3): DVKVTQSSRYLVKRTGEKVFLECVQDMDHENMFWYRQDPGLGLRLIYFSYDVKMKEKGDIPEGYSVSREKKERFSLILESASTNQTSMYLCASESGAGNTIYFGEGSWLTVV.

V is TRBV6-7 and J is TRBJ1-2, with TRBD1 matching over 8 bases. TRBV6-7 is classed as an ORF, of uncertain function. J gave up 6 bases and V 2 bases, and 2 bases lay outside the gene matches. This CDR3 comprises 13 residues. CDR3 amino acids: CASSYAGGDGYTF. CDR3 sequence (DNA): TGTGCCAGCAGTTACGCAGGGGGCGATGGCTACACCTTC.

This clone was counted only a few times. The chain links TRBV28 to TRBJ2-2, with D maybe TRBD1 (6 bases). CDR3 length equals 13 residues. The germline V and J ends were trimmed by 6 bases and 4 bases, with 9 bases remaining between them. Germline CDR1 and CDR2: MDHEN and SYDVKM. CDR3 nucleotides: TGTGCCAGCAGCCAGGGGTTCACCGGGGAGCTGTTTTTT. It specifies CASSQGFTGELFF.

This clone is classed as large. The V gene is TRBV20-1, the J gene TRBJ2-5, with D perhaps TRBD1 (6 bases). Trimming removed 5 bases at V and 4 bases at J, with 17 bases between. Germline-derived CDR1 and CDR2 are DFQATT and SNEGSKA (reference sequence). CDR3 length: 14 residues. CDR3 in amino acids: CSAQLPGRGETQYF. CDR3 DNA: TGCAGTGCTCAGCTTCCTGGCAGGGGAGAGACCCAGTACTTC.

The table lists this clone with a few counts. The gene calls are TRBV7-3 and TRBJ2-1; the D gene is possibly TRBD1 (5 bases). Deletions cut 2 bases from V and 9 bases from J, with 8 bases between. The length of the CDR3 is 12 residues. Per the germline V gene, CDR1 is SGHTA and CDR2 is FQGTGA. CDR3 nucleotides: TGTGCCAGCAGCTTAGGGGCATCTGAGCAGTTCTTC. It yields the protein CASSLGASEQFF.

V gene TRBV2 combines with J gene TRBJ1-2, with D unclear. V gave up 6 bases and J gave up 7 bases, with 18 bases separating them. The germline V gene encodes CDR1 SNHLY and CDR2 FYNNEI. The CDR3 consists of 14 residues. The CDR3 sequence is CASSGQGKQGGYTF. Written as DNA, the CDR3 is TGTGCCAGCAGCGGCCAAGGGAAGCAAGGTGGCTACACCTTC.

There are a few counts of this clone. The chain couples TRBV27 to TRBJ1-6, with D unclear. The length of the CDR3 is 14 residues. Trimming pared 5 bases from V and 8 bases from J, leaving 13 bases between. Germline V gives CDR1 MNHEY, CDR2 SMNVEV (reference sequence). CDR3 nucleotides: TGTGCCAGCAGTCTCGAGAGACGATATTCACCCCTCCACTTT. It specifies CASSLERRYSPLHF.

CDR3 in DNA: TGTGCCAGCAGCGGCAGGGGGTTTCGCACAGATACGCAGTATTTT. Its translation is CASSGRGFRTDTQYF. This rearrangement joins TRBV11-1 to TRBJ2-3; 7 nucleotides line up with TRBD1. This CDR3 comprises 15 residues. From germline, CDR1 is SGHAT and CDR2 FQDESV (reference sequence). Trimming took 5 bases from V and 1 from J; bases not matched to a gene: 6.

The chain uses TRBV28 and TRBJ2-7; a weak D match, TRBD1 (6 bases). CDR3 length: 14 amino acids. CDR1 and CDR2 from the germline V gene are MDHEN and SYDVKM. V was clipped by 5 bases and J by 2 bases, with 13 bases between them. CDR3 in amino acids: CASSQGFKAYEQYF. Written as DNA, the CDR3 is TGTGCCAGCAGTCAGGGGTTTAAAGCCTACGAGCAGTACTTC.

Only one count was recorded for this clone. The chain carries TRBV7-8 and TRBJ2-2; D may be TRBD1 (6 bases). The ends were cut back, 5 bases at V and 1 base at J, with 11 bases in the middle. The CDR3 is 15 amino acids. CDR1 and CDR2 from the germline V gene are SGHVS and FQNEAQ. The CDR3 nucleotides read TGTGCCAGCAGCGATATACAGGGGAACACCGGGGAGCTGTTTTTT. This encodes CASSDIQGNTGELFF.

This clone has only one observation. The CDR3 nucleotides read TGTGCCAGCAGCTTAGATCGGGGGGACGAGCAGTACTTC. Translated, it gives CASSLDRGDEQYF. V usage is TRBV11-2 and J usage is TRBJ2-7, with 7 bases fitting TRBD2. With 0 bases clipped from V and 5 bases from J, the junction kept 1 base outside the gene matches. This CDR3 has 13 residues. The germline CDR1 and CDR2 sequences are SGHAT and FQNNGV.

This clone was recorded a few times. The V call is TRBV6-1, the J call TRBJ2-1; TRBD1 might be the D (5 bases). V dropped 4 bases and J dropped 13 bases, with 14 bases sitting between them. This CDR3 has 12 amino acids. Germline CDR1 and CDR2: MNHNS and SASEGT. The CDR3 loop is CASSASRVHQFF. The CDR3, as DNA: TGTGCCAGCAGTGCCTCCAGGGTTCATCAGTTCTTC.

The gene calls are TRBV7-8 and TRBJ2-1; no clear D. The germline CDR1 and CDR2 sequences are SGHVS and FQNEAQ. The CDR3 extends over 12 amino acids. V was pared by 5 bases and J by 5 bases, with 7 bases between. The CDR3, as DNA: TGTGCCAGCAGCCGGCTAAACAATGAGCAGTTCTTC. Translating gives CASSRLNNEQFF. Full variable domain (missing parts from reference TRBV7-8 and TRBJ2-1): GAGVSQSPRYKVAKRGQDVALRCDPISGHVSLFWYQQALGQGPEFLTYFQNEAQLDKSGLPSDRFFAERPEGSVSTLKIQRTQQEDSAVYLCASSRLNNEQFFGPGTRLTVL.

V gene TRBV5-1 combines with J gene TRBJ2-1; possibly TRBD2 for D (5 bases). V shed 0 bases and J shed 6 bases, with 13 bases lying between them. This CDR3 is built from 15 residues. Germline V CDR1 and CDR2: SGHRS, YFSETQ. CDR3 in DNA: TGCGCCAGCAGCTTGGGGGAGCTTGGGGTCAATGAGCAGTTCTTC. Protein sequence: CASSLGELGVNEQFF.

The chain couples TRBV7-3 to TRBJ2-2, with D perhaps matching TRBD1 (5 bases). The length of the CDR3 is 13 residues. Deletions cut 3 bases from V and 5 bases from J, with 7 bases between. Germline V CDR1 and CDR2: SGHTA, FQGTGA. DNA of the CDR3: TGTGCCAGCAGCTTGGCAGGGACCGGGGAGCTGTTTTTT. It specifies CASSLAGTGELFF.

V gene TRBV7-2 combines with J gene TRBJ2-3; D not resolved. In germline, CDR1 is SGHTA, CDR2 FQGNSA. Trimming took off 1 base at V and 5 bases at J, with 7 bases between the two ends. CDR3 size: 13 residues. The CDR3 bases are TGTGCCAGCAGCTTAGGTGTTGGAGATACGCAGTATTTT. Encoded protein: CASSLGVGDTQYF. Variable domain in full (rest from reference TRBV7-2 and TRBJ2-3): GAGVSQSPSNKVTEKGKDVELRCDPISGHTALYWYRQSLGQGLEFLIYFQGNSAPDKSGLPSDRFSAERTGGSVSTLTIQRTQQEDSAVYLCASSLGVGDTQYFGPGTRLTVL.

The CDR3 DNA reads TGTGCCAGCAGTGAAGCGCTACTAGCGGGAGCCCATACGCAGTATTTT. Encoded protein: CASSEALLAGAHTQYF. J is TRBJ2-3 and V is TRBV6-1; the match to TRBD2 covers 11 bases. Germline loops: CDR1 MNHNS, CDR2 SASEGT. V was pared by 0 bases and J by 7 bases, with 6 bases of the junction left unmatched. The CDR3 covers 16 residues.